This TCR beta chain was found in a study of OX40 agonist ivuxolimab in advanced cancers. Study-wide background: Given to patients was ivuxolimab, an agonistic anti-OX40 (CD134) antibody. Six ivuxolimab dose levels, 0.01 to 10 mg/kg, were given intravenously every 2 weeks.

Turning to this clone: Its matching antigen is unknown.

The CDR3 extends over 18 amino acids. Germline V CDR1 and CDR2: LGHNA, YSLEER. Deletions cut 0 bases from V and 4 bases from J, with 21 bases between. Study observations and caveats: Relative to CD4+, CD8+ T cells held more expanded clones on average. Expansion of clones was among the lowest in partial responders at 0.1-3.0 mg/kg.

Only in-frame clones appear in the TCRdb table, and some are missing; sequencing was by immunoSEQ multiplex PCR. Among about 82,000 clones listed, 83% were seen once. The material sequenced was CD4+ or CD8+ T cells sorted from blood, taken in a trial of the OX40 agonist ivuxolimab. The sequence was obtained from an adult with an advanced solid tumor such as melanoma, head and neck, liver or kidney cancer. This chain joins TRBV4-3 and TRBJ1-2, with D tentatively TRBD1 (6 bases). The CDR3 DNA reads as TGCGCCAGCAGCCAAGATACTTTCCCGGCCAGGGGCCTCTATGGCTACACCTTC. This translates into CASSQDTFPARGLYGYTF.